This T cell receptor beta chain derives from a study of cytomegalovirus exposure and HLA in healthy donors. Regarding this clone: Its target is not known.

The study ran its PCR with 60 Vbeta and 13 Jbeta primers. TCRdb's table, derived via immunoSEQ multiplex PCR, lists solely in-frame clones and lacks some. Of 110,000 or so clones in the sample, 74% were seen once. Study-wide results and limits: Later work found that TCR association rates differed between HLA loci; DRB1 had the most and HLA-C the fewest.

The material sequenced was PBMCs. The origin of this receptor is a woman in her 40s in good health and CMV-seropositive.

This chain's CDR3 is CASSLPGYYGYTF. The DNA for the CDR3 is TGTGCCAGCAGCTTACCGGGTTACTATGGCTACACCTTC. The chain links TRBV7-2 to TRBJ1-2; D is unresolved. V lost 2 bases, J lost 3 bases, and 7 bases lay in between. The CDR3 extends over 13 amino acids. The germline gives CDR1 SGHTA, CDR2 FQGNSA.